Listed below are T cell receptor beta chains from one sample, sequenced in a study of blood T cell repertoires in COVID-19. Generated by immunoSEQ multiplex PCR, the TCRdb table keeps only in-frame clones and is missing some. The table lists 200,000 to 250,000 clones, about 86% of them singletons. Sequenced material: peripheral blood. These TCRs come from a woman aged 25-40 years who had recovered from COVID-19. The CDR3 runs from the conserved cysteine through the conserved F or W. Each record gives: V gene, D gene, J gene, clone size, CDR3 protein, CDR3 DNA. A D gene is named only where the DNA matches it firmly. The size field is filled for only some rows; it gives once, few, many or a size class.

>TRBV2|TRBD1|TRBJ2-2|few
CASTGQGTGELFF
TGTGCCAGCACCGGACAGGGGACCGGGGAGCTGTTTTTT
>TRBV6-5|TRBD1|TRBJ2-7|NA
CASRGQGSTGEQYF
TGTGCCAGCAGGGGACAGGGGAGTACGGGCGAGCAGTACTTC
>TRBV6-6|TRBD1|TRBJ2-7|NA
CASTPDRAPSTHEQYF
TGTGCCAGCACTCCCGACAGGGCACCTTCAACCCACGAGCAGTACTTC
>TRBV5-1|NA|TRBJ2-1|NA
CASSWGLYNEQFF
TGCGCCAGCAGCTGGGGACTCTACAATGAGCAGTTCTTC
>TRBV7-2|NA|TRBJ2-1|NA
CASSLGGWEQFF
TGTGCCAGCAGCTTAGGAGGATGGGAGCAGTTCTTC
>TRBV3-1/TRBV3-2|NA|TRBJ2-5|NA
CASSTDSSYQETQYF
TGTGCCAGCAGCACTGACAGCTCGTACCAAGAGACCCAGTACTTC
>TRBV2|NA|TRBJ2-5|NA
CASSRVKETQYF
TGTGCCAGCAGCAGGGTAAAAGAGACCCAGTACTTC
>TRBV2|NA|TRBJ1-1|NA
CASIATRDTEAFF
TGTGCCAGCATAGCGACGCGGGACACTGAAGCTTTCTTT
>TRBV30|NA|TRBJ2-7|NA
CAWITHSYEQYF
TGTGCCTGGATTACACATTCCTACGAGCAGTACTTC
>TRBV5-1|TRBD2|TRBJ2-7|NA
CASRWDTGLAGTHEQYF
TGCGCCAGCAGGTGGGACACGGGACTAGCTGGTACTCACGAGCAGTACTTC
>TRBV5-1|NA|TRBJ1-2|NA
CASSSEGYGYTF
TGCGCCAGCAGCTCAGAGGGCTATGGCTACACCTTC
>TRBV5-1|TRBD1|TRBJ2-5|NA
CASRSQGAAETQYF
TGCGCCAGCAGATCCCAGGGGGCCGCAGAGACCCAGTACTTC
>TRBV19|NA|TRBJ1-3|NA
CASSMGHINSGNTIYF
TGTGCCAGTAGTATGGGACATATTAACTCTGGAAACACCATATATTTT
>TRBV6-5|TRBD1|TRBJ2-5|NA
CASSYRGQAYQETQYF
TGTGCCAGCAGTTACCGTGGACAGGCGTACCAAGAGACCCAGTACTTC
>TRBV19|TRBD1|TRBJ2-7|NA
CASTKGQAPSYEQYF
TGTGCCAGTACAAAGGGACAGGCCCCCTCCTACGAGCAGTACTTC
>TRBV7-3|TRBD2|TRBJ2-5|NA
CASSRSGGDQETQYF
TGTGCCAGCAGCCGTAGCGGGGGAGACCAAGAGACCCAGTACTTC
>TRBV4-1|TRBD1|TRBJ1-6|once
CASSQEVGMGQMVSPLHF
TGCGCCAGCAGCCAAGAGGTCGGAATGGGACAGATGGTTTCACCCCTCCACTTT
>TRBV7-3|TRBD1|TRBJ2-1|NA
CASSSSTGANEQFF
TGTGCCAGCAGCTCCTCGACAGGGGCTAATGAGCAGTTCTTC
>TRBV11-2|NA|TRBJ2-1|NA
CASSLEGAKVEQFF
TGTGCCAGCAGCTTAGAAGGGGCGAAGGTTGAGCAGTTCTTC
>TRBV5-1|TRBD1|TRBJ2-5|NA
CASSLAIGQDGETQYF
TGCGCCAGCAGCTTGGCCATAGGACAGGACGGAGAGACCCAGTACTTC
>TRBV4-3|TRBD2|TRBJ2-3|NA
CASSQIRRGGPDTQYF
TGCGCCAGCAGCCAGATACGGCGGGGGGGTCCAGATACGCAGTATTTT
>TRBV6-1|NA|TRBJ2-7|many
CASSEGVGWLFEESYEQYF
TGTGCCAGCAGTGAAGGAGTCGGGTGGTTGTTTGAGGAATCCTACGAGCAGTACTTC
>TRBV5-1|NA|TRBJ1-2|NA
CASSPDAEDFGYGYTF
TGCGCCAGCAGCCCCGATGCAGAAGATTTTGGTTATGGCTACACCTTC